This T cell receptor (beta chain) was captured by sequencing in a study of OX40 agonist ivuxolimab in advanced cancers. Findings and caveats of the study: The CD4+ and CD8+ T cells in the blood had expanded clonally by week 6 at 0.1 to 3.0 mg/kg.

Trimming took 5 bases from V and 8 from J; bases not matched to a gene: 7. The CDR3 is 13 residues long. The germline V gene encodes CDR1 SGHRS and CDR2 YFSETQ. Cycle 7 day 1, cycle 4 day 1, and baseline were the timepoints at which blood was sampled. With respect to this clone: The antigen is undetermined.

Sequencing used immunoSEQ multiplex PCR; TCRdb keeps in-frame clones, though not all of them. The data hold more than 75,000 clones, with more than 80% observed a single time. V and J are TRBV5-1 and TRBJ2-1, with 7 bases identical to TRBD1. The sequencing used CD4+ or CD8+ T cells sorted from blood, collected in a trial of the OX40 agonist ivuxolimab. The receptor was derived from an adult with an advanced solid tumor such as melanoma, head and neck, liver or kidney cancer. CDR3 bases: TGCGCCAGCAGGATAGACAGGGTGGATGAGCAGTTCTTC. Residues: CASRIDRVDEQFF.